The 2 T cell receptor beta chains given below trace back to one sample, sequenced in a study of blood T cells in healthy people across ages. Together with a sample-barcoded 5' primer, a J-beta primer mix was included in a second PCR lasting roughly 6 to 12 cycles. TCRdb redid the calling of the 5' RACE reads with MiXCR, one entry per CDR3 protein. This sample has about 630,000 distinct CDR3 sequences, with 20% to 25% found just once. The sample taken for sequencing was blood. These receptors were obtained from an older man in good health.

This chain connects TRBV4-3 to TRBJ2-5; 11 nucleotides align to TRBD2. The tail of the sequence fits TRBJ2-1 better, so the J call may be wrong. Germline CDR1 reads LGHNA; CDR2 reads YSLEER. The CDR3 is made up of 14 amino acids. Written as DNA, the CDR3 is TGCGCCAGCAGCCAAGTGACTAGCGGGGCGGAGCAGTTCTTC. It translates to CASSQVTSGAEQFF.

This clonotype was observed a handful of times. The chain carries TRBV28 and TRBJ2-3; D unresolved. The CDR3 is 15 amino acids. The germline V and J ends were trimmed by 3 bases and 2 bases, with 12 bases remaining between them. Germline loops: CDR1 MDHEN, CDR2 SYDVKM. CDR3: CASSLLSTSTDTQYF. Written as DNA, the CDR3 is TGTGCCAGCAGTTTGCTTAGCACCTCCACAGATACGCAGTATTTT.